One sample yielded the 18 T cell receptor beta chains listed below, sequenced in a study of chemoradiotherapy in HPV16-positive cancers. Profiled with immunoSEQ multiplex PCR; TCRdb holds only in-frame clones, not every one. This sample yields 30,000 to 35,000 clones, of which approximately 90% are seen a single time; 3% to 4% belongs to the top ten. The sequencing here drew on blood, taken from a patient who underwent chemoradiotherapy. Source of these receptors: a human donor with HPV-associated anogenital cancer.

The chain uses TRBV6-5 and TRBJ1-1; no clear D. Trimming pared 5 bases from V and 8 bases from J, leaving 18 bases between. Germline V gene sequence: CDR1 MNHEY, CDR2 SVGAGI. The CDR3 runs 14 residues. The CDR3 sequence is CASSLRVGETEAFF. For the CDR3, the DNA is TGTGCCAGCAGTCTAAGAGTGGGTGAAACGGAAGCTTTCTTT.

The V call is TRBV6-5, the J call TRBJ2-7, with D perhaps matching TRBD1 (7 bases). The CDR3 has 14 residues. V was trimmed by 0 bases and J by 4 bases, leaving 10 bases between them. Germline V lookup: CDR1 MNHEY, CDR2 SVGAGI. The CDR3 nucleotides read TGTGCCAGCAGTTACTCCAGGGGGGCATACGAGCAGTACTTC. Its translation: CASSYSRGAYEQYF.

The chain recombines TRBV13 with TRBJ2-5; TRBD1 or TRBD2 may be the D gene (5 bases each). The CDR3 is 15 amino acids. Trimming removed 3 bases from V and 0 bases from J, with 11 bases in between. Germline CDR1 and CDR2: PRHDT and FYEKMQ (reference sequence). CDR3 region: CASSFRPGHQETQYF. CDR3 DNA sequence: TGTGCCAGCAGCTTTCGCCCGGGACACCAAGAGACCCAGTACTTC.

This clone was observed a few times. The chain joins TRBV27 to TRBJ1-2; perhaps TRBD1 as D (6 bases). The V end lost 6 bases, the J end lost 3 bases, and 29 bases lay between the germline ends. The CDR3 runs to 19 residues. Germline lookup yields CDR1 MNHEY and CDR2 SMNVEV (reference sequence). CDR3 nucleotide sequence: TGTGCCAGCAGCCCATTCGGTCCCGACAGGTACAGGGAGCACTATGGCTACACCTTC. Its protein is CASSPFGPDRYREHYGYTF.

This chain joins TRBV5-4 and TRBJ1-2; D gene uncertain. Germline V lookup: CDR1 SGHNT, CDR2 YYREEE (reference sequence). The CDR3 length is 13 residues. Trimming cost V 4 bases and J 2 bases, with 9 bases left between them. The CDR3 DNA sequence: TGTGCCAGCAGCCCGGCGCGGAACTATGGCTACACCTTC. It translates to CASSPARNYGYTF.

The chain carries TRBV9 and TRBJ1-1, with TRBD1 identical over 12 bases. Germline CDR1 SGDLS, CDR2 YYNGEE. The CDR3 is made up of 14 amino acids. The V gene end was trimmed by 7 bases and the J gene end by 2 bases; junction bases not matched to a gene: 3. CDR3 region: CASAGTGGNTEAFF. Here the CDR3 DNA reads TGTGCCAGCGCCGGGACAGGGGGCAACACTGAAGCTTTCTTT. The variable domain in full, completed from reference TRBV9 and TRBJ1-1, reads DSGVTQTPKHLITATGQRVTLRCSPRSGDLSVYWYQQSLDQGLQFLIQYYNGEERAKGNILERFSAQQFPDLHSELNLSSLELGDSALYFCASAGTGGNTEAFFGQGTRLTVV.

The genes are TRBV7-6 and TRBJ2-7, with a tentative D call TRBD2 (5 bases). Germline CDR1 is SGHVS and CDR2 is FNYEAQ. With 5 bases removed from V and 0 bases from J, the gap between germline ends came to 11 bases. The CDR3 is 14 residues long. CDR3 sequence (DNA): TGTGCCAGCAGCCCCCGGAGGAGCTCCTACGAGCAGTACTTC. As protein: CASSPRRSSYEQYF.

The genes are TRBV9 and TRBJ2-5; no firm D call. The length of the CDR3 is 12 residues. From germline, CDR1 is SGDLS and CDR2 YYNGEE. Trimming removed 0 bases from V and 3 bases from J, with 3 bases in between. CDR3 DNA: TGTGCCAGCAGCGTAGCCGAAGAGACCCAGTACTTC. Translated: CASSVAEETQYF.

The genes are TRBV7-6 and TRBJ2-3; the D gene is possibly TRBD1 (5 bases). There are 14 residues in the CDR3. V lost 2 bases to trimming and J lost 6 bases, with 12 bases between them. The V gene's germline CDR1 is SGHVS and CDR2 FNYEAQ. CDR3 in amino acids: CASSLSTGVDTQYF. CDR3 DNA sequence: TGTGCCAGCAGCTTATCCACAGGAGTCGATACGCAGTATTTT. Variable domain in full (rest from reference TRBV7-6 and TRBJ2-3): GAGVSQSPRYKVTKRGQDVALRCDPISGHVSLYWYRQALGQGPEFLTYFNYEAQQDKSGLPNDRFSAERPEGSISTLTIQRTEQRDSAMYRCASSLSTGVDTQYFGPGTRLTVL.

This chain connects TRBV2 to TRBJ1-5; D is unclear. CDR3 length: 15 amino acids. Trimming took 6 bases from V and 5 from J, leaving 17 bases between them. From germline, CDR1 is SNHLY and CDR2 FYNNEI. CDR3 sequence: CASSRLWGFYQPQHF. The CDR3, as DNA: TGTGCCAGCAGCCGCCTGTGGGGTTTCTATCAGCCCCAGCATTTT. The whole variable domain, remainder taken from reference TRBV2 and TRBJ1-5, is EPEVTQTPSHQVTQMGQEVILRCVPISNHLYFYWYRQILGQKVEFLVSFYNNEISEKSEIFDDQFSVERPDGSNFTLKIRSTKLEDSAMYFCASSRLWGFYQPQHFGDGTRLSIL.

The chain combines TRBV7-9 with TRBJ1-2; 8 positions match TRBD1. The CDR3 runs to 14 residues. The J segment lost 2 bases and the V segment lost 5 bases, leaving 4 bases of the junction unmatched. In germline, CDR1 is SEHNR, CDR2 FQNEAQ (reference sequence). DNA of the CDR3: TGTGCCAGCAGCCCTGGACAGGGCAACTATGGCTACACCTTC. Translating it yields CASSPGQGNYGYTF.

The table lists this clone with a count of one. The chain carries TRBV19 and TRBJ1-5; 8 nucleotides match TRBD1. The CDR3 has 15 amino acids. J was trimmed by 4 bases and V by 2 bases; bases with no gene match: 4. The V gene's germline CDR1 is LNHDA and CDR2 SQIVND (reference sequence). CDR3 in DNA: TGTGCCAGTAGTATACCAGGGGGCGGGAATCAGCCCCAGCATTTT. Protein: CASSIPGGGNQPQHF.

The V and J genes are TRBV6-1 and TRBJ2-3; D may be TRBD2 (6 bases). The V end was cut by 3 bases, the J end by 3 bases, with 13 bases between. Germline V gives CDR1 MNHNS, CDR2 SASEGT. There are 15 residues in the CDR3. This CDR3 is CASSEGERETDTQYF. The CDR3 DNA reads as TGTGCCAGCAGTGAGGGCGAACGGGAGACAGATACGCAGTATTTT.

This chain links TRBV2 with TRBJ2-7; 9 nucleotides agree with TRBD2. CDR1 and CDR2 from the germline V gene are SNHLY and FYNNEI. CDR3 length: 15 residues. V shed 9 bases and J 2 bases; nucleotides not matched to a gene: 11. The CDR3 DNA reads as TGTGCCAGTTGGGTACTAGCGGGCGATACCTACGAGCAGTACTTC. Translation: CASWVLAGDTYEQYF. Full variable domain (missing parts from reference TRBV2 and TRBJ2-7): EPEVTQTPSHQVTQMGQEVILRCVPISNHLYFYWYRQILGQKVEFLVSFYNNEISEKSEIFDDQFSVERPDGSNFTLKIRSTKLEDSAMYFCASWVLAGDTYEQYFGPGTRLTVT.

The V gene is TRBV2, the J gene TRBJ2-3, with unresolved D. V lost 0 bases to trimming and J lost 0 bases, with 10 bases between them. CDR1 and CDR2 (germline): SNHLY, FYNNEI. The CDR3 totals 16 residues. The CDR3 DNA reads TGTGCCAGCAGTGAAGCGCGCCGAGCTAGCACAGATACGCAGTATTTT. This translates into CASSEARRASTDTQYF. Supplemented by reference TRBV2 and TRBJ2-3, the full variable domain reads EPEVTQTPSHQVTQMGQEVILRCVPISNHLYFYWYRQILGQKVEFLVSFYNNEISEKSEIFDDQFSVERPDGSNFTLKIRSTKLEDSAMYFCASSEARRASTDTQYFGPGTRLTVL.

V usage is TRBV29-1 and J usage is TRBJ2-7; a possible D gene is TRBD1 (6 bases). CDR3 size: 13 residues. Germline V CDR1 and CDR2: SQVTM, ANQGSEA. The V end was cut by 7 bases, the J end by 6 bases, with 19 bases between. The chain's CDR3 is CSALRGRGSEQYF. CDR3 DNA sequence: TGCAGCGCTCTCCGGGGCAGGGGATCCGAGCAGTACTTC.

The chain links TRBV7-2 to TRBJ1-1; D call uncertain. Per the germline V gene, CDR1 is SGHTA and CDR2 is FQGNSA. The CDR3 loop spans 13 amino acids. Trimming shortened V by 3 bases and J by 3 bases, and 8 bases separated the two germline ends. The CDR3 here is CASSFERDTEAFF. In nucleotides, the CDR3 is TGTGCCAGCAGCTTCGAGCGGGACACTGAAGCTTTCTTT.

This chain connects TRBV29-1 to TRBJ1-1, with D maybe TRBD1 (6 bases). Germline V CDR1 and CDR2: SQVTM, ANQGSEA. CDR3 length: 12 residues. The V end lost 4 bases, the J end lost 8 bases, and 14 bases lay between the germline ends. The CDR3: CSVVTPGAEAFF. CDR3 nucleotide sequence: TGCAGCGTTGTAACTCCGGGGGCCGAAGCTTTCTTT.